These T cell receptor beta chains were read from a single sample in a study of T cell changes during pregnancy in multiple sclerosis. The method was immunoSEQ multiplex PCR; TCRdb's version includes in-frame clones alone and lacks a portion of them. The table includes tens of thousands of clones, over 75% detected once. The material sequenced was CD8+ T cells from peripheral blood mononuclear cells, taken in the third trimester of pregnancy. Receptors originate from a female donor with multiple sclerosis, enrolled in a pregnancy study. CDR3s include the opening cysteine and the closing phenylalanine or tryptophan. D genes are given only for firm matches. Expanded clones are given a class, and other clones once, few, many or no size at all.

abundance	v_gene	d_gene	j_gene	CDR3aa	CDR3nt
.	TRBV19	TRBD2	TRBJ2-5	CASSTFAGLAGGQETQYF	TGTGCCAGTAGTACCTTCGCGGGACTAGCGGGGGGGCAAGAGACCCAGTACTTC
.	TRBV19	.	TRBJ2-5	CASSIDAGYETQYF	TGTGCCAGTAGTATAGATGCAGGTTACGAGACCCAGTACTTC
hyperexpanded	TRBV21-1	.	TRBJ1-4	CASSKVPGEKLFF	TGTGCCAGCAGCAAAGTCCCAGGTGAAAAACTGTTTTTT
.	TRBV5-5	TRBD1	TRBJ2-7	CASSDQGQAPYEQYF	TGTGCCAGCAGCGACCAGGGACAGGCTCCCTACGAGCAGTACTTC
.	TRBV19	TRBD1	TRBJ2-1	CASRNDRGVDNEQFF	TGTGCCAGTAGGAACGACAGGGGAGTGGACAATGAGCAGTTCTTC
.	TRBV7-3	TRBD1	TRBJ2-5	CASNQGAGETQYF	TGTGCCAGCAACCAGGGGGCGGGGGAGACCCAGTACTTC
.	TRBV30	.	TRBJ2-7	CAWTGDSYEQYF	TGTGCCTGGACAGGGGATTCCTACGAGCAGTACTTC
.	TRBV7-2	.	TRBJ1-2	CASSLGGLGGYTF	TGTGCCAGCAGCTTGGGGGGGTTGGGTGGCTACACCTTC
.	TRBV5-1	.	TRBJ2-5	CASSSKAIETQYF	TGCGCCAGCAGCTCGAAAGCCATAGAGACCCAGTACTTC
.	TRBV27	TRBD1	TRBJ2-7	CASSLLQGELYEQYF	TGTGCCAGCAGTTTACTCCAGGGGGAATTATACGAGCAGTACTTC
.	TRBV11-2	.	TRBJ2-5	CASSLDPGQSAQETQYF	TGTGCCAGCAGCTTAGATCCCGGACAGTCAGCCCAAGAGACCCAGTACTTC
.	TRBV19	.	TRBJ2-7	CASSIDPPGGYGLYEQYF	TGTGCCAGTAGTATAGATCCCCCCGGGGGTTACGGTCTCTACGAGCAGTACTTC
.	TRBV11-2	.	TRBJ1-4	CASSSQGGGGWEKLFF	TGTGCCAGCAGCTCGCAGGGTGGGGGGGGCTGGGAAAAACTGTTTTTT
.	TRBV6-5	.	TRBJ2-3	CASSYSVHQTDTQYF	TGTGCCAGCAGTTACTCGGTACATCAAACAGATACGCAGTATTTT
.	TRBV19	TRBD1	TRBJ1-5	CASSLLYRGVQQPQHF	TGTGCCAGTAGCCTACTGTACAGGGGAGTACAGCAGCCCCAGCATTTT
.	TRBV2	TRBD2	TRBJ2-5	CASSPQGSSGGIQETQYF	TGTGCCAGCAGTCCACAGGGTTCTAGCGGGGGGATCCAAGAGACCCAGTACTTC
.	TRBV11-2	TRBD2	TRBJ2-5	CASSLGAGANGETQYF	TGTGCCAGCAGCTTGGGAGCGGGGGCCAACGGTGAGACCCAGTACTTC
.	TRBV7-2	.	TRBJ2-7	CASSSETGFGEQYF	TGTGCCAGCAGCTCCGAAACAGGGTTCGGCGAGCAGTACTTC
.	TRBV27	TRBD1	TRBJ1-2	CASSLSLRTGADYYGYTF	TGTGCCAGCAGTTTATCACTACGGACAGGGGCCGACTACTATGGCTACACCTTC
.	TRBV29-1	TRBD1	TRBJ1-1	CSVASGNRGKGTEAFF	TGCAGCGTTGCCTCTGGTAACAGGGGTAAGGGCACTGAAGCTTTCTTT
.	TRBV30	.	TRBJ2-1	CAWSQPGVYNEQFF	TGTGCCTGGAGCCAGCCAGGGGTCTACAATGAGCAGTTCTTC
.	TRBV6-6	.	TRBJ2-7	CATSPAGASYEQYF	TGTGCCACCTCGCCCGCAGGGGCGTCCTACGAGCAGTACTTC
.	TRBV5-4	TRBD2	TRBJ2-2	CASSLSWEGTGELFF	TGTGCCAGCAGCTTGAGCTGGGAGGGCACCGGGGAGCTGTTTTTT
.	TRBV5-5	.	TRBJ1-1	CASSSTVNTEAFF	TGTGCCAGCAGCTCGACAGTGAACACTGAAGCTTTCTTT
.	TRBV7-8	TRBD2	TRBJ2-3	CASSLAGLAGRTTDTQYF	TGTGCCAGCAGTCTAGCGGGACTAGCGGGCCGAACCACAGATACGCAGTATTTT
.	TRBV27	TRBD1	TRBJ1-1	CASSLGTGANTEAFF	TGTGCCAGCAGTCTAGGTACAGGGGCGAACACTGAAGCTTTCTTT
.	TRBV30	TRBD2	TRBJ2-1	CAWSVRWAGGHNEQFF	TGTGCCTGGAGTGTACGATGGGCGGGAGGGCACAATGAGCAGTTCTTC
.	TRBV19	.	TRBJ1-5	CASSIPGDSNQPQHF	TGTGCCAGTAGTATCCCCGGAGATAGCAATCAGCCCCAGCATTTT
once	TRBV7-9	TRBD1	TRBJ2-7	CASSLGGQGAYEQYF	TGTGCCAGCAGCTTAGGAGGCCAGGGGGCTTACGAGCAGTACTTC
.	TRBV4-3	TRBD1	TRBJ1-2	CASSQDGRGTGPLYYGYTF	TGCGCCAGCAGCCAAGATGGGAGAGGGACAGGGCCCCTATACTATGGCTACACCTTC
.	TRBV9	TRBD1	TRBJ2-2	CASSATGTGDTEELFF	TGTGCCAGCAGCGCAACCGGGACAGGGGATACAGAGGAGCTGTTTTTT
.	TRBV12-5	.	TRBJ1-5	CASGPRADQPQHF	TGTGCTAGTGGCCCGAGGGCAGATCAGCCCCAGCATTTT
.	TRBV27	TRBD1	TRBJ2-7	CASSLQDRAYEQYF	TGTGCCAGCAGTTTGCAGGACAGGGCTTACGAGCAGTACTTC
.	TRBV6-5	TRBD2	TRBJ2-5	CASSSGGAGETQYF	TGTGCCAGCAGTTCCGGGGGGGCAGGAGAGACCCAGTACTTC
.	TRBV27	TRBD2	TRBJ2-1	CASSLGLAINEQFF	TGTGCCAGCAGTTTGGGACTAGCGATTAATGAGCAGTTCTTC
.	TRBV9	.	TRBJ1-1	CASSAGGGVEAFF	TGTGCCAGCAGCGCGGGGGGGGGCGTTGAAGCTTTCTTT
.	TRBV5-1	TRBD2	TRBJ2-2	CASKAAGANTGELFF	TGCGCCAGCAAAGCTGCGGGAGCGAACACCGGGGAGCTGTTTTTT
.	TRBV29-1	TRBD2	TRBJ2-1	CSVERGLAVDNEQFF	TGCAGCGTCGAGCGCGGACTAGCGGTAGACAATGAGCAGTTCTTC
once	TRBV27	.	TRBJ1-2	CASREGSYGYTF	TGTGCCAGCAGGGAAGGGAGCTATGGCTACACCTTC
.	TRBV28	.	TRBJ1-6	CASSFVGEDSPLHF	TGTGCCAGCAGTTTTGTGGGAGAAGATTCACCCCTCCACTTT
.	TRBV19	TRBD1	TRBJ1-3	CASSMGQSSGNTIYF	TGTGCCAGTAGTATGGGACAGAGCTCTGGAAACACCATATATTTT
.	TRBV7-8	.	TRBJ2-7	CASSPHQGPSYEQYF	TGTGCCAGCAGCCCGCATCAGGGGCCCTCCTACGAGCAGTACTTC
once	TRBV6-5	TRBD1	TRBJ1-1	CASTLTGMNTEAFF	TGTGCCAGCACCCTGACAGGGATGAACACTGAAGCTTTCTTT
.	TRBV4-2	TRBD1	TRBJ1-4	CASSQPGQGGFREKLFF	TGTGCCAGCAGCCAACCCGGACAGGGGGGATTTCGTGAAAAACTGTTTTTT
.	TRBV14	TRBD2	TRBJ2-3	CASSTSGGLTDTQYF	TGTGCCAGTTCGACGTCGGGAGGTCTCACAGATACGCAGTATTTT
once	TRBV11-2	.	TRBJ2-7	CASSIGGQLYEQYF	TGTGCCAGCAGCATAGGTGGACAGCTTTACGAGCAGTACTTC
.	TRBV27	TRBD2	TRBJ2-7	CASRTTSGGPYEQYF	TGTGCCAGCAGAACGACTAGCGGGGGCCCCTACGAGCAGTACTTC